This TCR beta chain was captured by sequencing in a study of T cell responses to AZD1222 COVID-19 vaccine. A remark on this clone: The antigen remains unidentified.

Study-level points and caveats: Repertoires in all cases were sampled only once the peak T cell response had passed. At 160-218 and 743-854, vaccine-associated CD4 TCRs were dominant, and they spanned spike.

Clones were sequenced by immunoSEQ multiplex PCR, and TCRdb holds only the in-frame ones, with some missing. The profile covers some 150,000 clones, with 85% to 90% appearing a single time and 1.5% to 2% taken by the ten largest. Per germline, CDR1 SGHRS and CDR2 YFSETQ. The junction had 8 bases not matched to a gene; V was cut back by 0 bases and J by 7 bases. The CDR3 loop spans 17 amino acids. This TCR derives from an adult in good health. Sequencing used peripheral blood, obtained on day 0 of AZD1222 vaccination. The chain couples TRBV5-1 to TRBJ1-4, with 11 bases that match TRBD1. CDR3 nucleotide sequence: TGCGCCAGCAGCTTGGGAGGGACAGGGGGTTTCGGTGAAAAACTGTTTTTT. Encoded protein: CASSLGGTGGFGEKLFF.